Following are 24 T cell receptor beta chains from one sample sequenced in a study of T-cell memory formation after mild COVID-19. Using its own MiXCR run on the 5' RACE reads, TCRdb lists one record per CDR3 protein. Of 300,000 to 400,000 distinct CDR3 sequences in the sample, more than 15% were seen once. The sequencing input was PBMCs or a T cell subset sorted from them (not recorded which). These receptors all stem from a man in his late teens or twenties who had mild COVID-19 (a few samples of this study predate the infection). Cell type and time point are not known.

The gene calls are TRBV11-2 and TRBJ2-2; TRBD2 matches at 9 bases. With 4 bases clipped from V and 0 bases from J, the junction kept 12 bases outside the gene matches. The CDR3 has 19 amino acids. CDR1 is SGHAT and CDR2 is FQNNGV in the germline V gene. The chain's CDR3 is CASSSEGSGGFANTGELFF. CDR3 coding DNA: TGTGCCAGCAGCTCAGAGGGCAGCGGGGGGTTCGCGAACACCGGGGAGCTGTTTTTT. Variable domain in full (rest from reference TRBV11-2 and TRBJ2-2): EAGVAQSPRYKIIEKRQSVAFWCNPISGHATLYWYQQILGQGPKLLIQFQNNGVVDDSQLPKDRFSAERLKGVDSTLKIQPAKLEDSAVYLCASSSEGSGGFANTGELFFGEGSRLTVL.

This clonotype was counted a few times. This sequence joins TRBV9 and TRBJ2-2; D is ambiguous. CDR3 length: 15 amino acids. The germline V and J ends were trimmed by 0 bases and 6 bases, with 12 bases remaining between them. Germline V lookup: CDR1 SGDLS, CDR2 YYNGEE. The CDR3 spells CASSVVVDGAGELFF. The CDR3 coding sequence is TGTGCCAGCAGCGTAGTTGTAGATGGTGCCGGGGAGCTGTTTTTT.

The chain is built from TRBV25-1 and TRBJ1-1; TRBD1 matches 9 bases. The CDR3 spans 14 residues. The junction had 3 bases not matched to a gene; V was cut back by 4 bases and J by 3 bases. CDR1 is MGHDK, CDR2 SYGVNS, per germline. The CDR3 protein is CASSATGGYTEAFF. CDR3 sequence (DNA): TGTGCCAGCAGTGCGACAGGGGGTTACACTGAAGCTTTCTTT. The complete variable domain, with remaining parts taken from reference TRBV25-1 and TRBJ1-1, reads EADIYQTPRYLVIGTGKKITLECSQTMGHDKMYWYQQDPGMELHLIHYSYGVNSTEKGDLSSESTVSRIRTEHFPLTLESARPSHTSQYLCASSATGGYTEAFFGQGTRLTVV.

There are many counts of this clonotype. J is TRBJ1-1 and V is TRBV5-1, with D uncertain. This CDR3 region has 13 residues. Trimming left V 4 bases short and J 7 bases short, with 14 bases between. Germline loops: CDR1 SGHRS, CDR2 YFSETQ. The CDR3 DNA follows: TGCGCCAGCAGCCTGGATCGGGTTGATGAAGCTTTCTTT. It is translated as CASSLDRVDEAFF.

In this sample, this clonotype turned up a few times. The gene calls are TRBV27 and TRBJ2-4; D not certain. Germline V gives CDR1 MNHEY, CDR2 SMNVEV (reference sequence). Trimming stripped 3 bases from V and 4 bases from J, with 7 bases between. This CDR3 is built from 13 residues. DNA for the CDR3: TGTGCCAGCAGTTTGGGCAGAAAAAACATTCAGTACTTC. It specifies CASSLGRKNIQYF.

The J gene is TRBJ2-7, the V gene TRBV5-6, with 9 bases that match TRBD1. Germline V CDR1 and CDR2: SGHDT, YYEEEE. V lost 5 bases, J lost 7 bases, and 10 bases stayed unmatched. This CDR3 is 14 amino acids long. This chain's CDR3 is CASRETGGPWEQYV. The CDR3 region has the DNA TGTGCCAGCAGGGAGACAGGGGGTCCGTGGGAGCAGTACGTC.

This rearrangement joins TRBV6-2 or TRBV6-3 to TRBJ2-7; D is possibly TRBD2 (5 bases). V was shortened by 2 bases and J by 2 bases, with 10 bases between the two germline ends. The germline V gene encodes CDR1 MNHEY and CDR2 SVGEGT. The CDR3 totals 14 residues. CDR3 in amino acids: CASSYPAAPYEQYF. The CDR3 coding sequence is TGTGCCAGCAGTTACCCAGCGGCCCCCTACGAGCAGTACTTC.

The chain has TRBV7-2 and TRBJ2-1; 13 nucleotides match TRBD2. Germline V gene lookup returns CDR1 SGHTA and CDR2 FQGNSA. The CDR3 spans 15 residues. The V gene end was trimmed by 4 bases and the J gene end by 9 bases; junction bases not matched to a gene: 6. The CDR3 is CASSSGLAGVGEQFF. CDR3 nucleotides: TGTGCCAGCAGCTCAGGACTAGCGGGGGTCGGTGAGCAGTTCTTC.

This clonotype was seen ten or more times. The rearrangement joins TRBV5-1 to TRBJ2-1; 16 bases agree with TRBD2. Germline V gene lookup returns CDR1 SGHRS and CDR2 YFSETQ. The CDR3 contains 21 residues. Trimming cost V 4 bases and J 0 bases; bases outside gene matches: 13. CDR3 bases: TGCGCCAGCAGCCTTACGCCGGGACTAGCGGGGGGGTCCAGCTCCTACAATGAGCAGTTCTTC. As protein: CASSLTPGLAGGSSSYNEQFF.

V is TRBV7-9 and J is TRBJ2-5; maybe TRBD2 (6 bases). Germline loops: CDR1 SEHNR, CDR2 FQNEAQ (reference sequence). Trimming stripped 3 bases from V and 1 base from J, with 12 bases between. This CDR3 has 15 amino acids. The CDR3 coding sequence is TGTGCCAGCAGCTTTTCTGGGACTCTCCAAGAGACCCAGTACTTC. Translated: CASSFSGTLQETQYF.

There are a few counts of this clonotype. The V gene is TRBV10-3, the J gene TRBJ1-2, with a tentative D call TRBD1 (6 bases). The CDR3 is 14 amino acids. The germline V and J ends were trimmed by 4 bases and 2 bases, with 11 bases remaining between them. Germline V gene data show CDR1 as ENHRY and CDR2 as SYGVKD. For the CDR3, the DNA is TGTGCCATCAGTGGAACAGGGCCGAACTATGGCTACACCTTC. Amino acids: CAISGTGPNYGYTF.

The genes are TRBV20-1 and TRBJ2-5, with TRBD2 matching over 11 bases. Looked up from germline, CDR1 is DFQATT and CDR2 is SNEGSKA (reference sequence). The V gene end was trimmed by 3 bases and the J gene end by 7 bases; junction bases not matched to a gene: 7. This CDR3 has 14 amino acids. CDR3 sequence: CSARTSGVRGTQYF. The CDR3 coding sequence is TGCAGTGCTAGGACTAGCGGGGTCCGTGGGACCCAGTACTTC.

This chain connects TRBV27 to TRBJ2-1; 10 positions agree with TRBD2. The CDR3 is made up of 15 amino acids. Germline CDR1 MNHEY, CDR2 SMNVEV (reference sequence). The trim removed 7 bases at V and 2 bases at J, leaving 5 bases unmatched. The CDR3 spells CASKLSGGAYNEQFF. The CDR3 DNA is TGTGCCAGCAAACTGAGCGGGGGGGCCTACAATGAGCAGTTCTTC.

The CDR3 reads CASSPRLGQYF. DNA of the CDR3: TGTGCCAGCAGTCCCCGTCTGGGGCAGTATTTT. V is TRBV12-3 or TRBV12-4 and J is TRBJ2-3; D is ambiguous. The V gene lost 5 bases and the J gene lost 11 bases, with 11 bases spanning the gap. The CDR3 is 11 residues long.

This sequence joins TRBV29-1 and TRBJ2-1, with D perhaps TRBD2 (6 bases). Germline CDR1 and CDR2: SQVTM and ANQGSEA. V gave up 3 bases and J gave up 0 bases, with 9 bases separating them. This CDR3 has 14 amino acids. The chain's CDR3 is CSVETGDSYNEQFF. The CDR3 region has the DNA TGCAGCGTTGAGACGGGGGACTCCTACAATGAGCAGTTCTTC.

This clonotype was recorded at least ten times. V usage is TRBV7-9 and J usage is TRBJ1-1; D gene uncertain. CDR3 size: 13 residues. Germline lookup yields CDR1 SEHNR and CDR2 FQNEAQ (reference sequence). The V end lost 0 bases, the J end lost 3 bases, and 5 bases lay between the germline ends. The CDR3 is CASSLAGYTEAFF. The CDR3 DNA reads as TGTGCCAGCAGCTTAGCGGGGTACACTGAAGCTTTCTTT.

J is TRBJ1-6 and V is TRBV3-1, with D uncertain. From germline, CDR1 is LGHDT and CDR2 YNNKEL (reference sequence). V was trimmed by 1 base and J by 3 bases, leaving 7 bases between them. The CDR3 covers 15 residues. This CDR3 reads CASSQGAVYNSPLHF. In DNA, the CDR3 is TGTGCCAGCAGCCAAGGGGCTGTCTATAATTCACCCCTCCACTTT.

The chain has TRBV5-4 and TRBJ2-5, with D perhaps TRBD2 (5 bases). Germline assignment: CDR1 SGHNT and CDR2 YYREEE (reference sequence). With 3 bases removed from V and 1 base from J, the gap between germline ends came to 10 bases. The CDR3 is made up of 14 amino acids. The CDR3 nucleotides read TGTGCCAGCAGCTCACCGGGGAGCCAAGAGACCCAGTACTTC. Its translation is CASSSPGSQETQYF.

There are a few counts of this clonotype. The CDR3 DNA reads as TGTGCCAGCAGCGAGAACGCAGATACGCAGTATTTT. Its translation: CASSENADTQYF. The chain has TRBV11-2 and TRBJ2-3, with D uncertain. The CDR3 loop spans 12 amino acids. With 5 bases removed from V and 4 bases from J, the gap between germline ends came to 7 bases. Germline values: CDR1 SGHAT, CDR2 FQNNGV.

This clonotype came up a few times. The chain has TRBV7-2 and TRBJ2-5; D gene ambiguous. CDR1 and CDR2 (germline): SGHTA, FQGNSA. CDR3 size: 16 residues. Trimming stripped 1 base from V and 5 bases from J, with 17 bases between. DNA of the CDR3: TGTGCCAGCAGCTTAGGAGGCCGGCTACTGGCGGAGACCCAGTACTTC. Protein: CASSLGGRLLAETQYF.

This clonotype has just a few counts. The chain recombines TRBV7-2 with TRBJ1-4, with 10 bases lining up with TRBD1. Germline V lookup: CDR1 SGHTA, CDR2 FQGNSA. J lost 12 bases, V lost 3 bases, and 13 bases had no gene match. The CDR3 sequence is 16 residues long. CDR3 sequence (DNA): TGTGCCAGCAGCTTGTACCCGGGACAGGGGTTTGCGGAACTGTTTTTT. Amino acid sequence: CASSLYPGQGFAELFF.

This clonotype has only a few counts. CDR3 sequence: CASSLGFPSYNEQFF. CDR3 bases: TGTGCCAGCAGCTTGGGATTTCCTTCCTACAATGAGCAGTTCTTC. The rearrangement joins TRBV5-6 to TRBJ2-1, with D unresolved. The V gene lost 0 bases and the J gene lost 1 base, with 8 bases spanning the gap. The germline V gene encodes CDR1 SGHDT and CDR2 YYEEEE. There are 15 residues in the CDR3.

The chain recombines TRBV3-1 with TRBJ2-7; maybe TRBD2 (6 bases). With 8 bases removed from V and 2 bases from J, the gap between germline ends came to 10 bases. This CDR3 comprises 12 residues. Germline loops: CDR1 LGHDT, CDR2 YNNKEL (reference sequence). CDR3 nucleotide sequence: TGTGCCAGCTCCGGGGGACCCTACGAGCAGTACGTC. Protein product: CASSGGPYEQYV.

The chain recombines TRBV7-2 with TRBJ2-3; 12 positions agree with TRBD2. CDR3 length: 16 amino acids. V gave up 1 base and J gave up 7 bases; unmatched junction bases: 6. Per germline, CDR1 SGHTA and CDR2 FQGNSA. CDR3: CASSLGGLAGGYTQYF. CDR3 nucleotide sequence: TGTGCCAGCAGCTTAGGCGGTCTAGCGGGGGGGTATACGCAGTATTTT.